This T cell receptor beta chain was identified in a study of cytotoxic CD8 clonotypes in ibrutinib-treated CLL. General observations from the study: In sustained-remission versus progressing patients, sampling times differed. Clonality went up at ibrutinib response and then declined back toward baseline at progression. Public clonotypes, found uncommonly, either contracted or stayed stable on treatment. Exceeding age-matched healthy donors, baseline clonality also tracked the counts of circulating CD8+ T cells.

Data came from immunoSEQ multiplex PCR; TCRdb stores just in-frame clones and leaves some out. The data show 15,000 to 20,000 clones, with approximately 64% seen just once and under 30% held by the top ten. Of note for this clone: Its cognate antigen is unknown.

The CDR3 is 13 amino acids. The germline V gene has CDR1 GTSNPN and CDR2 SVGIG (reference sequence). The V and J ends lost 5 bases and 8 bases respectively, with 16 bases between them. The chain is built from TRBV30 and TRBJ2-1; tentatively, D is TRBD1 (6 bases). Sequences were derived from PBMCs, sampled after 12 months of ibrutinib treatment. The origin of this receptor is a human donor with chronic lymphocytic leukemia. The CDR3 region is CAWDRYGTDEQFF. CDR3 bases: TGTGCCTGGGACAGGTACGGAACCGATGAGCAGTTCTTC.